This T cell receptor beta chain came from a study of T-cell memory formation after mild COVID-19. Overall study: TCR clusters largely stayed donor specific.

Germline trimming cut 2 bases from V and 2 bases from J; bases unmatched to any gene: 3. The CDR3 is 14 residues long. Germline assignment: CDR1 SGHDN and CDR2 FVKESK. TCRdb reanalysed the 5' RACE reads using MiXCR and keeps one entry per CDR3 protein. The sample lists a few hundred thousand distinct CDR3 sequences, under 20% seen once, with 23% in the top ten. The sample comprised PBMCs or a T cell subset sorted from them (not recorded which). This sequence joins TRBV14 and TRBJ2-7; 7 bases align to TRBD1. The sequence was collected from a man between 18 and 29 years old who had mild COVID-19 (a few samples of this study predate the infection). Cell type and time point are not known. The CDR3 is CASSQPGGTYEQYF. The CDR3 DNA reads TGTGCCAGCAGCCAACCAGGGGGAACCTACGAGCAGTACTTC.